Shown below are 30 T cell receptor beta chains from a single sample sequenced in a study of blood T cells in healthy people across ages. A sample-barcoded 5' primer and a J-beta primer mix were used in a second PCR of about 7 to 12 cycles. A single record per CDR3 protein comes from TCRdb applying MiXCR to the 5' RACE reads. This sample has roughly 1.4 million distinct CDR3 sequences, with approximately 59% found just once. The specimen was blood. Receptors were obtained from a man younger than 30 in good health.

J is TRBJ2-3 and V is TRBV20-1, with 7 bases aligning to TRBD1. Germline loops: CDR1 DFQATT, CDR2 SNEGSKA (reference sequence). Trimming cost V 2 bases and J 3 bases; bases outside gene matches: 8. The CDR3 spans 15 residues. CDR3: CSARRLDRETDTQYF. CDR3 DNA: TGCAGTGCTAGACGGCTCGACAGGGAGACAGATACGCAGTATTTT.

The CDR3 sequence is CSAAGTRTEQYF. CDR3 coding DNA: TGCAGTGCTGCCGGGACTAGGACCGAGCAGTACTTC. The chain recombines TRBV20-1 with TRBJ2-7, with TRBD2 identical over 8 bases. With V trimmed by 5 bases and J by 6 bases, 6 bases remained unmatched. There are 12 residues in the CDR3. Germline-derived CDR1 and CDR2 are DFQATT and SNEGSKA (reference sequence).

This chain links TRBV9 with TRBJ1-2, with D perhaps TRBD1 (6 bases). V was clipped by 1 base and J by 4 bases, with 17 bases between them. The CDR3 sequence is 16 residues long. The germline V gene encodes CDR1 SGDLS and CDR2 YYNGEE. CDR3 loop: CASSVPGLGQFYGYTF. DNA of the CDR3: TGTGCCAGCAGCGTACCGGGCCTAGGACAGTTCTATGGCTACACCTTC.

As concerns this clonotype: Mismatch with germline at one junction end may stem from a read error. The gene calls are TRBV6-1 and TRBJ2-7; TRBD1 matches at 9 bases. The CDR3 consists of 14 residues. Germline V lookup: CDR1 MNHNS, CDR2 SASEGT. CDR3 DNA sequence: TGTGCTAGCAATTCTCGTGGACAGGGGTACGAGCAGTACTTC. Its protein is CASNSRGQGYEQYF.

This clonotype was counted a few times. The chain combines TRBV7-9 with TRBJ2-7, with D hard to call. CDR1 SEHNR and CDR2 FQNEAQ come from the germline V gene (reference sequence). V was pared by 2 bases and J by 2 bases, with 10 bases between. This CDR3 region has 14 residues. CDR3 in DNA: TGTGCCAGCAGCTTAACCCTCGCACCCTACGAGCAGTACTTC. This sequence encodes CASSLTLAPYEQYF.

CDR3 sequence (DNA): TGCAGCGTTGAAGGTAGTGACAGTGGACCTAATGAAAAACTGTTTTTT. The encoded protein is CSVEGSDSGPNEKLFF. The genes are TRBV29-1 and TRBJ1-4; a possible D gene is TRBD1 (5 bases). Trimming removed 1 base from V and 3 bases from J, with 15 bases in between. The CDR3 consists of 16 residues. Germline V gene sequence: CDR1 SQVTM, CDR2 ANQGSEA.

The chain is built from TRBV20-1 and TRBJ2-1, with 9 bases identical to TRBD2. The CDR3 contains 16 residues. With V trimmed by 0 bases and J by 7 bases, 10 bases remained unmatched. Germline CDR1 DFQATT, CDR2 SNEGSKA (reference sequence). CDR3 coding DNA: TGCAGTGCTAGAGATGTTAGCGGGAGAGACGGTAATGAGCAGTTCTTC. Translation: CSARDVSGRDGNEQFF.

The rearrangement links TRBV12-5 to TRBJ2-1; TRBD2 matches 11 bases. J was trimmed by 7 bases and V by 2 bases; bases with no gene match: 16. Germline lookup yields CDR1 LGHNT and CDR2 FRNRAP. The CDR3 length is 19 residues. The CDR3 DNA reads TGTGCTAGTGGTTTGCCTACTAGCGGGAGTGGGGGGATATGGAATGAGCAGTTCTTC. Its protein is CASGLPTSGSGGIWNEQFF.

This clonotype was detected only a few times. The chain combines TRBV29-1 with TRBJ2-5, with 7 bases aligning to TRBD2. CDR1 and CDR2 (germline): SQVTM, ANQGSEA. The V gene end was trimmed by 6 bases and the J gene end by 6 bases; junction bases not matched to a gene: 10. CDR3 size: 13 residues. Here the CDR3 reads CSVRGLGQKTQYF. CDR3 coding DNA: TGCAGCGTCCGAGGACTAGGCCAGAAGACCCAGTACTTC.

This clonotype was seen more than once but under ten times. This chain uses TRBV12-3 or TRBV12-4 with TRBJ2-7, with a tentative D call TRBD2 (6 bases). The CDR3 has 14 amino acids. V dropped 5 bases and J dropped 3 bases, with 14 bases sitting between them. The CDR3 region has the DNA TGTGCCAGCAGTGGCACGGGACTCGTCTACGAGCAGTACTTC. This translates into CASSGTGLVYEQYF.

The chain links TRBV4-1 to TRBJ2-1; 10 bases map to TRBD2. This CDR3 region has 15 residues. Unmatched junction bases numbered 8, after V lost 6 bases and J lost 6 bases. Germline CDR1 and CDR2: MGHRA and YSYEKL. CDR3 region: CASSRTSGDGNEQFF. In DNA, the CDR3 is TGCGCCAGCAGTCGAACTAGCGGGGACGGCAATGAGCAGTTCTTC.

CDR3 sequence reads: CASSKVCRGCRWEQFF. The CDR3 coding sequence is TGTGCCAGCAGCAAAGTGTGCCGGGGTTGCCGGTGGGAGCAGTTCTTC. The V call is TRBV21-1, the J call TRBJ2-1; the DNA was not used to check the table's D call, TRBD1. TRBV21-1 is given as a pseudogene. The CDR3 totals 16 residues.

In nucleotides, the CDR3 is TGCAGTGCTGGCCCGGCAGGGGGTAACTATGGCTACACCTTC. Translated: CSAGPAGGNYGYTF. The chain has TRBV20-1 and TRBJ1-2; 7 bases align to TRBD1. The CDR3 loop spans 14 amino acids. Per the germline V gene, CDR1 is DFQATT and CDR2 is SNEGSKA (reference sequence). Trimming at V came to 5 bases and at J to 1 base, leaving 7 bases not matched to a gene.

This chain joins TRBV5-1 and TRBJ2-7; 8 nucleotides agree with TRBD2. CDR3 length: 16 amino acids. Germline CDR1 is SGHRS and CDR2 is YFSETQ. The junction had 8 bases not matched to a gene; V was cut back by 2 bases and J by 1 base. CDR3 sequence reads: CASSFSKAGVSYEQYF. The CDR3 DNA sequence: TGCGCCAGCAGCTTCTCAAAAGCGGGAGTATCCTACGAGCAGTACTTC. Using reference TRBV5-1 and TRBJ2-7 for the parts outside the CDR3, the full variable domain is KAGVTQTPRYLIKTRGQQVTLSCSPISGHRSVSWYQQTPGQGLQFLFEYFSETQRNKGNFPGRFSGRQFSNSRSEMNVSTLELGDSALYLCASSFSKAGVSYEQYFGPGTRLTVT.

There are a few counts of this clonotype. This chain joins TRBV5-1 and TRBJ1-2; 8 positions agree with TRBD1. CDR3 length: 14 residues. V lost 3 bases and J lost 8; bases outside the gene matches: 9. Germline V CDR1 and CDR2: SGHRS, YFSETQ. As DNA, the CDR3 is TGCGCCAGCAGCTCACCGGGACAGGATGGGGGCTACACCTTC. It translates to CASSSPGQDGGYTF. Together with reference TRBV5-1 and TRBJ1-2, the CDR3 gives the full variable domain: KAGVTQTPRYLIKTRGQQVTLSCSPISGHRSVSWYQQTPGQGLQFLFEYFSETQRNKGNFPGRFSGRQFSNSRSEMNVSTLELGDSALYLCASSSPGQDGGYTFGSGTRLTVV.

DNA for the CDR3: TGCGCCAGCAGCTTGGAGAGGACGGTTACCTACGAGCAGTACTTC. This encodes CASSLERTVTYEQYF. V is TRBV5-1 and J is TRBJ2-7; D unresolved. V lost 0 bases and J lost 2, with 12 bases in between. Germline CDR1 reads SGHRS; CDR2 reads YFSETQ. This CDR3 is built from 15 residues.

This clonotype was observed once. The V call is TRBV2, the J call TRBJ1-2, with no clear D. CDR1 and CDR2 from the germline V gene are SNHLY and FYNNEI. V was shortened by 4 bases and J by 5 bases, with 11 bases between the two germline ends. CDR3 size: 13 residues. The CDR3 is CASSGVLLYGYTF. The CDR3 DNA sequence: TGTGCCAGCAGTGGGGTGCTGCTTTATGGCTACACCTTC.

The chain recombines TRBV12-3 or TRBV12-4 with TRBJ2-7; 9 bases fit TRBD2. The CDR3 is 19 amino acids. The V gene end was trimmed by 6 bases and the J gene end by 0 bases; junction bases not matched to a gene: 18. CDR3 in amino acids: CASSTRASGARGSSYEQYF. For the CDR3, the DNA is TGTGCCAGCAGCACCAGGGCTAGCGGGGCCAGGGGGAGCTCCTACGAGCAGTACTTC.

This clonotype has a handful of counts. A read error is possible here, since a much larger clone lies one base away. DNA of the CDR3: TGTGCCAGCAGCCAATCCGCAGATACGCAGTATTTT. This translates into CASSQSADTQYF. The chain combines TRBV14 with TRBJ2-3; D is unresolved. Per germline, CDR1 SGHDN and CDR2 FVKESK. CDR3 length: 12 amino acids. The V and J ends lost 2 bases and 4 bases respectively, with 4 bases between them.

In its sample, this clonotype was seen a few times. This chain connects TRBV5-1 to TRBJ2-5, with D maybe TRBD1 (6 bases). Germline CDR1 is SGHRS and CDR2 is YFSETQ. This CDR3 spans 14 amino acids. Trimming cost V 0 bases and J 5 bases, with 11 bases left between them. CDR3 protein: CASSLDGGRETQYF. The CDR3 DNA is TGCGCCAGCAGCTTGGATGGGGGCCGTGAGACCCAGTACTTC.

The V gene is TRBV6-5, the J gene TRBJ1-3, with 9 bases that match TRBD1. V was pared by 6 bases and J by 2 bases, with 5 bases of the junction left unmatched. The CDR3 runs to 15 residues. Germline CDR1 reads MNHEY; CDR2 reads SVGAGI. The CDR3 here is CASSRTGETGNTIYF. CDR3 nucleotide sequence: TGTGCCAGCAGCAGGACAGGGGAAACTGGAAACACCATATATTTT.

The V gene is TRBV2, the J gene TRBJ2-3; D not certain. Germline V lookup: CDR1 SNHLY, CDR2 FYNNEI. CDR3 length: 14 residues. The V and J ends lost 4 bases and 3 bases respectively, with 11 bases between them. CDR3 sequence reads: CASSVTDSTDTQYF. The CDR3 region has the DNA TGTGCCAGCAGTGTCACCGATTCTACAGATACGCAGTATTTT.

This sequence joins TRBV14 and TRBJ2-1; D not resolved. Trimming cost V 1 base and J 4 bases, with 14 bases left between them. The CDR3 totals 16 residues. Germline V gene lookup returns CDR1 SGHDN and CDR2 FVKESK. The CDR3 DNA is TGTGCCAGCAGCCAAGTGTTGGGCAGAACTTACAATGAGCAGTTCTTC. Translation: CASSQVLGRTYNEQFF.

The chain employs TRBV5-1 and TRBJ1-1; D not certain. Trimming shortened V by 0 bases and J by 7 bases, and 13 bases separated the two germline ends. CDR3 size: 14 residues. Germline V gives CDR1 SGHRS, CDR2 YFSETQ. The CDR3 sequence: CASSLDSLPNEAFF. In nucleotides, the CDR3 is TGCGCCAGCAGCTTGGACAGCCTACCAAATGAAGCTTTCTTT.

As DNA, the CDR3 is TGCGCCAGCAGCCAAGATCGAACGACCGAGCAGTACTTC. Translation: CASSQDRTTEQYF. The chain joins TRBV4-1 to TRBJ2-5; D unclear. The tail of the sequence fits TRBJ2-7 better, so the J call may be wrong. This CDR3 has 13 amino acids. CDR1 and CDR2 (germline): MGHRA, YSYEKL.

The V call is TRBV12-3 or TRBV12-4, the J call TRBJ2-3; 7 nucleotides line up with TRBD1. The V and J ends lost 6 bases and 2 bases, in that order; junction bases with no gene match: 8. The CDR3 has 15 amino acids. CDR3 DNA: TGTGCCAGCAGCCGGACAGGCTCCGACACAGATACGCAGTATTTT. Amino acid sequence: CASSRTGSDTDTQYF.

V usage is TRBV6-1 and J usage is TRBJ2-5, with 8 positions matching TRBD2. The CDR3 totals 19 residues. From germline, CDR1 is MNHNS and CDR2 SASEGT. V lost 5 bases and J lost 11; bases outside the gene matches: 28. CDR3 region: CASSPPLAGGFHRLGEQYF. The DNA for the CDR3 is TGTGCCAGCAGTCCACCTTTGGCGGGAGGTTTCCATCGCCTGGGGGAGCAGTACTTC.

The CDR3 DNA follows: TGTGCCAGCAGTTACGGAGCGGGGGGGCTCTACGAGCAGTACTTC. Its translation: CASSYGAGGLYEQYF. The chain carries TRBV6-5 and TRBJ2-7; 10 bases map to TRBD2. Germline loops: CDR1 MNHEY, CDR2 SVGAGI. The CDR3 has 15 amino acids. The V and J ends lost 2 bases and 3 bases, in that order; junction bases with no gene match: 4.

The CDR3 coding sequence is TGTGCCACCAGCAGAGAGGGGACAGGCTACGAGCAGTACTTC. This encodes CATSREGTGYEQYF. The chain is built from TRBV15 and TRBJ2-4; 8 nucleotides align to TRBD1. The end of the DNA fits TRBJ2-7 better, so the J call may be wrong. Germline V gene data show CDR1 as LNHNV and CDR2 as YYDKDF (reference sequence). This CDR3 comprises 14 residues.

This chain connects TRBV11-2 to TRBJ2-5; D is ambiguous. Germline CDR1 reads SGHAT; CDR2 reads FQNNGV. This CDR3 is built from 13 residues. V was cut by 5 bases and J by 5 bases, with 12 bases left in between. Here the CDR3 reads CASSSSFSETQYF. CDR3 nucleotides: TGTGCCAGCAGCAGTAGTTTTTCGGAGACCCAGTACTTC.